Listed here are 2 T cell receptor beta chains from one sample, sequenced in a study of blood T cell repertoires in COVID-19. Produced via immunoSEQ multiplex PCR; TCRdb's table is partial and in-frame only. The table lists approximately 330,000 clones, around 90% of them singletons, with around 1% in the top ten. Material: peripheral blood. All receptors come from a woman aged 40 to 49 with COVID-19, enrolled during active disease.

The CDR3 spells CASIPSDRTSGGDQETQYF. CDR3 coding DNA: TGTGCCAGCATCCCCTCCGACCGCACTAGCGGGGGGGACCAAGAGACCCAGTACTTC. The rearrangement joins TRBV28 to TRBJ2-5; 13 positions match TRBD2. CDR3 length: 19 amino acids. V lost 7 bases to trimming and J lost 0 bases; unmatched junction nucleotides: 14. The germline V gene has CDR1 MDHEN and CDR2 SYDVKM.

V usage is TRBV12-3 or TRBV12-4 and J usage is TRBJ2-1; D not certain. Trimming left V 5 bases short and J 6 bases short, with 5 bases between. CDR3 size: 11 residues. The CDR3 reads CASSTSNEQFF. CDR3 DNA sequence: TGTGCCAGCAGTACTTCCAATGAGCAGTTCTTC.